What follows are 5 T cell receptor beta chains derived from one specimen sequenced in a study of radiation and T cells in renal cell carcinoma. This sample's time point: blood 2 weeks post-SBRT. Specified treatment: 15 Gy SBRT to primary tumor, nephrectomy 4 weeks later. Measured with immunoSEQ multiplex PCR; TCRdb has only the in-frame clones, and not every one. Counted here are some 60,000 clones, around three quarters occurring once; the ten biggest clones make up roughly 7%. The starting material was blood, obtained from a patient whose treatment included radiotherapy and nephrectomy. The source is a man aged 60 to 69 with renal cell carcinoma.

This clone was seen a few times. This rearrangement joins TRBV19 to TRBJ1-4, with 7 bases that match TRBD1. This CDR3 contains 15 residues. Trimming cost V 4 bases and J 5 bases; bases outside gene matches: 7. Looked up from germline, CDR1 is LNHDA and CDR2 is SQIVND (reference sequence). In nucleotides, the CDR3 is TGTGCCAGTAGTACACAGGGGCTCATGAATGAAAAACTGTTTTTT. Its protein product is CASSTQGLMNEKLFF.

The chain links TRBV19 to TRBJ2-2, with 12 bases fitting TRBD1. J gave up 4 bases and V 4 bases, and 10 bases lay outside the gene matches. Germline-derived CDR1 and CDR2 are LNHDA and SQIVND (reference sequence). The CDR3 covers 18 residues. Here the CDR3 DNA reads TGTGCCAGTAGTACCGGGACAGGGGGCTCGCTAAGCACCGGGGAGCTGTTTTTT. Residues: CASSTGTGGSLSTGELFF. The entire variable domain, with the rest obtained from reference TRBV19 and TRBJ2-2, is as follows: DGGITQSPKYLFRKEGQNVTLSCEQNLNHDAMYWYRQDPGQGLRLIYYSQIVNDFQKGDIAEGYSVSREKKESFPLTVTSAQKNPTAFYLCASSTGTGGSLSTGELFFGEGSRLTVL.

The V and J genes are TRBV19 and TRBJ2-2; D is ambiguous. The CDR3 runs 12 residues. V was trimmed by 3 bases and J by 4 bases, leaving 3 bases between them. CDR1 is LNHDA, CDR2 SQIVND, per germline (reference sequence). The CDR3 here is CASSMFTGELFF. The CDR3 DNA follows: TGTGCCAGTAGTATGTTCACCGGGGAGCTGTTTTTT.

CDR3 sequence: CASSYHRQGTEAFF. The DNA for the CDR3 is TGTGCCAGCAGTTACCACCGGCAGGGGACTGAAGCTTTCTTT. The chain uses TRBV6-5 and TRBJ1-1, with D possibly TRBD1 on 6 matching bases. Germline V lookup: CDR1 MNHEY, CDR2 SVGAGI. This CDR3 has 14 residues. Trimming stripped 2 bases from V and 5 bases from J, with 12 bases between.

This chain links TRBV7-2 with TRBJ1-2; the D is unclear. CDR3 length: 14 residues. Germline V gene lookup returns CDR1 SGHTA and CDR2 FQGNSA. Trimming cost V 1 base and J 8 bases, with 14 bases left between them. The CDR3 sequence: CASSLGTGLLGYTF. The DNA for the CDR3 is TGTGCCAGCAGCTTAGGCACGGGTCTGCTAGGCTACACCTTC.